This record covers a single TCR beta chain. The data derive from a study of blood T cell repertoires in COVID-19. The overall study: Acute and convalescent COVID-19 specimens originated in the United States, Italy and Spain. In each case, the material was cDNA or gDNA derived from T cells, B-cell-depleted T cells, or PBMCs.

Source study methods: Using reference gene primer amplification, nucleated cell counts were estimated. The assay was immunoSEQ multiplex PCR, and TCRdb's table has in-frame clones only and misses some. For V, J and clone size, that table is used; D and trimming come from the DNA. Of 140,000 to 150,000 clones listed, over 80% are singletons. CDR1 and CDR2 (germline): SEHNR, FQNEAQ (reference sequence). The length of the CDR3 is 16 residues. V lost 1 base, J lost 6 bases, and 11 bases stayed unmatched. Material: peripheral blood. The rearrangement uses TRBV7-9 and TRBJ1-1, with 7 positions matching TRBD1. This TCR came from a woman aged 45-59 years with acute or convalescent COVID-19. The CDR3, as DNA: TGTGCCAGCAGCTTAGTTGGCTCAGGGGGTAAGGCTGAAGCTTTCTTT. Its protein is CASSLVGSGGKAEAFF. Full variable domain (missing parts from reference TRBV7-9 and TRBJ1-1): DTGVSQNPRHKITKRGQNVTFRCDPISEHNRLYWYRQTLGQGPEFLTYFQNEAQLEKSRLLSDRFSAERPKGSFSTLEIQRTEQGDSAMYLCASSLVGSGGKAEAFFGQGTRLTVV.